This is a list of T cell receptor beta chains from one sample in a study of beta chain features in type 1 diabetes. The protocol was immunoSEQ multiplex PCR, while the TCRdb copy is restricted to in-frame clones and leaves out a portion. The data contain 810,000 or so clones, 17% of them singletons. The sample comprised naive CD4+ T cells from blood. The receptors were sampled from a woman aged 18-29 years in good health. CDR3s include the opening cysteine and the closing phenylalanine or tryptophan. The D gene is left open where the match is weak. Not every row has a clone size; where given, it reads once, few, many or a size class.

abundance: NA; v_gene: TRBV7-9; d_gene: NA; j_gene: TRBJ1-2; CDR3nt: TGTGCCAGCAGCTTATCAGGGTTCTATGGCTACACCTTC; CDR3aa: CASSLSGFYGYTF
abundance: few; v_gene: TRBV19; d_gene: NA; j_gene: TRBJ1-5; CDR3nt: TGTGCCAGTAGGTTTCAGGGCGTGAGTCAGCCCCAGCATTTT; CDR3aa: CASRFQGVSQPQHF
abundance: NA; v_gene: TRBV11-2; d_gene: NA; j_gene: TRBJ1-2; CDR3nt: TGTGCCAGCAGTAGAAGAGGGGGTTTATGGGGCTACACCTTC; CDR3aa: CASSRRGGLWGYTF
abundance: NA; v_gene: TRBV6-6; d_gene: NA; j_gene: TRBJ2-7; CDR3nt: TGTGCCAGCAGTTACACGCGGGGCTACGAGCAGTACTTC; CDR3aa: CASSYTRGYEQYF
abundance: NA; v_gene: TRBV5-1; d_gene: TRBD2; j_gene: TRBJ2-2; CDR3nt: TGCGCCAGCAGCTTGGGTACTAGCGGAGCGAACACCGGGGAGCTGTTTTTT; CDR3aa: CASSLGTSGANTGELFF
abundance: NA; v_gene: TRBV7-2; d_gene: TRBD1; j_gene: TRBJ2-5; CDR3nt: TGTGCCAGCAGATTACAGGGGAGTGGGTCGGGGACCCAGTACTTC; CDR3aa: CASRLQGSGSGTQYF
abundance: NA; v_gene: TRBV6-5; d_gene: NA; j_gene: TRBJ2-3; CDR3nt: TGTGCCAGCAGTTACTCGCTGAAGACAGATACGCAGTATTTT; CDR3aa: CASSYSLKTDTQYF
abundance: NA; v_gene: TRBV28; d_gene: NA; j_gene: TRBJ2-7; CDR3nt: TGTGCCAGCACACCGGGACAAACCTACGAGCAGTACTTC; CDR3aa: CASTPGQTYEQYF
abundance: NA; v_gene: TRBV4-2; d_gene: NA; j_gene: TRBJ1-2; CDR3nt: TGTGCCAGCAGCCAAGCCACAGGGTTCTATGGCTACACCTTC; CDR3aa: CASSQATGFYGYTF
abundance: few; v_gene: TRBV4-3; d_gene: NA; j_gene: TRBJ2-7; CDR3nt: TGCGCCAGCAGCCAAGACTCTCGGACAACGCAGTACTTC; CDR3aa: CASSQDSRTTQYF
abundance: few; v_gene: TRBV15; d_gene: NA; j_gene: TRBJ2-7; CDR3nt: TGTGCCACCAGCAGAGATCTGGCGTTGGCTAGCGTTCGGGGAAGGCAGTACTTC; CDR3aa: CATSRDLALASVRGRQYF
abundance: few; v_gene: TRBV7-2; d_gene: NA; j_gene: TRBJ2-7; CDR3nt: TGTGCCAGCAGCTTAACTAGTTTCTACGAGCAGTACTTC; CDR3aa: CASSLTSFYEQYF
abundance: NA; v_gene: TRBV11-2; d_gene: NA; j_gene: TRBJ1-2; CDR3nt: TGTGCCAGCAGCCTCGGCGGATCGGGAGGCTACACCTTC; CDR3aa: CASSLGGSGGYTF
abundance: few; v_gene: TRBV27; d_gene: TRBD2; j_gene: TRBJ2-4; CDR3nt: TGTGCCAGCAGCCGGGAGGGCCTAGCCAAAAACATTCAGTACTTC; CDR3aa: CASSREGLAKNIQYF
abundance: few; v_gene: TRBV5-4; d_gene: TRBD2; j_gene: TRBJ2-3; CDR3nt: TGTGCCAGCAGCCCGGTGGTTAGCGGGAACACAGATACGCAGTATTTT; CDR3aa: CASSPVVSGNTDTQYF
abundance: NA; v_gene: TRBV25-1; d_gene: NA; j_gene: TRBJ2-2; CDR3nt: TGTGCCAGCAGAGAACTCGGAAACGGGGAGCTGTTTTTT; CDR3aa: CASRELGNGELFF
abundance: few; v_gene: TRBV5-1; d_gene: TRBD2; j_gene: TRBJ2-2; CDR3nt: TGCGCCAGCAGCGCGGGAGTCACCGGGGAGCTGTTTTTT; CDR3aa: CASSAGVTGELFF
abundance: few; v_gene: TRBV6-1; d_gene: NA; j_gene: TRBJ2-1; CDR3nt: TGTGCCAGCAGTGCCCTGGGGCGGGCAGGGAATGAGCAGTTCTTC; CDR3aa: CASSALGRAGNEQFF
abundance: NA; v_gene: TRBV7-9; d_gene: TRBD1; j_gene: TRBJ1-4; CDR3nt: TGTGCCAGCAGCTTAGGCATCGACAGGGGTAATGAAAAACTGTTTTTT; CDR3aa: CASSLGIDRGNEKLFF
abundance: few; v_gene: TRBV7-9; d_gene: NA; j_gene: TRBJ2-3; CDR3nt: TGTGCCAGCAGCTTATCCGTGGTTAGCACAGATACGCAGTATTTT; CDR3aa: CASSLSVVSTDTQYF
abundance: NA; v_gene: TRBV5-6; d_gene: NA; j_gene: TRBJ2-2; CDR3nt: TGTGCCAGCAGCTTGGGGGTATGGACCGGGGAGCTGTTTTTT; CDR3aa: CASSLGVWTGELFF
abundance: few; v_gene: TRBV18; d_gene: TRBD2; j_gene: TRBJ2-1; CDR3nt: TGTGCCAGCTCACCACTCCAGGGAGGGGAGCAGTTCTTC; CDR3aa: CASSPLQGGEQFF
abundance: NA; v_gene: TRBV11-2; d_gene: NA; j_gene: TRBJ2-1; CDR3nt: TGTGCCAGCAGCCATGACGGGGTCCCAAACAATGAGCAGTTCTTC; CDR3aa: CASSHDGVPNNEQFF
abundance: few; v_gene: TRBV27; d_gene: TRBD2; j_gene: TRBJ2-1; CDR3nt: TGTGCCAGCAGAGTCGGGGCGGGGGGCAATGAGCAGTTCTTC; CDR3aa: CASRVGAGGNEQFF
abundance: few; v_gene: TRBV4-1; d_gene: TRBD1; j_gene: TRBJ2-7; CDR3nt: TGCGCCAGCAGCGAACTGAAAGGGGGCCCACCGTACGAGCAGTACTTC; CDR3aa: CASSELKGGPPYEQYF
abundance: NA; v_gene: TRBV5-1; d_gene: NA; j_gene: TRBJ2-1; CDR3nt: TGCGCCAGCAGCTTTCGCGGAAACTCCTACAATGAGCAGTTCTTC; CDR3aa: CASSFRGNSYNEQFF
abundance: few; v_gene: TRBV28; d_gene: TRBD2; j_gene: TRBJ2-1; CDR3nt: TGTGCCAGCAGTCCCCTGGGGAGGGCTGAGCAGTTCTTC; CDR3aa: CASSPLGRAEQFF
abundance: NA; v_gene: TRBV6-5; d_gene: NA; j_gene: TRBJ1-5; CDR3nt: TGTGCCAGCAGACGGACGGAGAATCAGCCCCAGCATTTT; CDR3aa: CASRRTENQPQHF
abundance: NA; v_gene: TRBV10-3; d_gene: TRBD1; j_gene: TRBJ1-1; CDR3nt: TGTGCCACAGGGGGGTCTCACACTGAAGCTTTCTTT; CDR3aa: CATGGSHTEAFF
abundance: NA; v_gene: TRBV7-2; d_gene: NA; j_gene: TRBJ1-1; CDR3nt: TGTGCCAGCACGGACCAGATGAACACTGAAGCTTTCTTT; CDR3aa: CASTDQMNTEAFF
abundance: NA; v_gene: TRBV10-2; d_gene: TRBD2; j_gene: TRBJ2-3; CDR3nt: TGCGCCAGCAGTATTCCGGGACTAGGGGCAGATACGCAGTATTTT; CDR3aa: CASSIPGLGADTQYF
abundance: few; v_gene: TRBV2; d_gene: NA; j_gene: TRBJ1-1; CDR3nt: TGTGCCAGCAGTGTGAGCGGCACTGAAGCTTTCTTT; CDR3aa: CASSVSGTEAFF
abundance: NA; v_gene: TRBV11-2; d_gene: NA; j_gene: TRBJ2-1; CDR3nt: TGTGCCAGCAGCTTAGGTGGCGGCGGAGACTCCTACAATGAGCAGTTCTTC; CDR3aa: CASSLGGGGDSYNEQFF
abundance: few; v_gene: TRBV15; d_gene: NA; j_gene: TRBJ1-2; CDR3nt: TGTGCCACCAGCAGAGATCATGGTACAGGAATTGGCTACACCTTC; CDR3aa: CATSRDHGTGIGYTF
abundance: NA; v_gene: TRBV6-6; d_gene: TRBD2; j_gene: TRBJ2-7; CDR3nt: TGTGCCAGCAGTTACCCCTTAGCGGGAACCACCTACGAGCAGTACTTC; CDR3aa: CASSYPLAGTTYEQYF
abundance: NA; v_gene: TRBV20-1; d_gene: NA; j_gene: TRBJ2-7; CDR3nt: TGCAGTGCTAGTACAAACTACGAGCAGTACTTC; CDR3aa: CSASTNYEQYF
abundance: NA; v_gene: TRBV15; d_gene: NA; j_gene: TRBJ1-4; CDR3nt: TGTGCCACCAGCAGAGATTTATCGGGGAATGAAAAACTGTTTTTT; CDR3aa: CATSRDLSGNEKLFF
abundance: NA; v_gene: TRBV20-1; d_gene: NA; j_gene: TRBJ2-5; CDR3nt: TGCAGTGCTAGAATACGCGAGACCCAGTACTTC; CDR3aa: CSARIRETQYF
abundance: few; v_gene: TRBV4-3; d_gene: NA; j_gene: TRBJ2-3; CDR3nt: TGCGCCAGCAGCCATGGCCCGGGAGTCGATGCAGATACGCAGTATTTT; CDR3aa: CASSHGPGVDADTQYF
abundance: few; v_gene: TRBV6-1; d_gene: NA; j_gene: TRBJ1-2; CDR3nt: TGTGCCAGCAGTGAAGGAGGGTGGGGCTACACCTTC; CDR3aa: CASSEGGWGYTF
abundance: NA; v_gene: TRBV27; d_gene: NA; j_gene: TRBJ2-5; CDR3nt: TGTGCCAGCAGTTATGGGGGGCGAGAGACCCAGTACTTC; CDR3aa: CASSYGGRETQYF